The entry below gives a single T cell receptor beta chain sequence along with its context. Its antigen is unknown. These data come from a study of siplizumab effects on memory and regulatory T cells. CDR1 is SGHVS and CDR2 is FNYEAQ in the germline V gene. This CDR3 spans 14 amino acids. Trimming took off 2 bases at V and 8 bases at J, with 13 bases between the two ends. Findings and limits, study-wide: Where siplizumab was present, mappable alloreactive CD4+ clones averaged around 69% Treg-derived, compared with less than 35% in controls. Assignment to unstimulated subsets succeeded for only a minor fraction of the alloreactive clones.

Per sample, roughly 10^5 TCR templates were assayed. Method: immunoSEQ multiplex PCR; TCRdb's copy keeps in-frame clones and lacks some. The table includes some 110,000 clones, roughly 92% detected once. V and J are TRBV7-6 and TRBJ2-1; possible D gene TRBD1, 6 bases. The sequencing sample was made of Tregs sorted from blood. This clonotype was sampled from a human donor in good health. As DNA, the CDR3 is TGTGCCAGCAGCTTACAGGGGTTCCAATATGAGCAGTTCTTC. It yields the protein CASSLQGFQYEQFF.